Listed below are T cell receptor beta chains from one sample, sequenced in a study of T cell changes during pregnancy in multiple sclerosis. Repertoires were generated with immunoSEQ multiplex PCR, while TCRdb's copy carries only in-frame clones and drops some. The table includes approximately 30,000 clones, approximately 91% detected once. This sample comprised CD8+ T cells from peripheral blood mononuclear cells, obtained before pregnancy. These receptors originate from a female donor with multiple sclerosis, enrolled in a pregnancy study. Each CDR3 is given without its conserved first and last residue.

v_call cdr3_aa
TRBV5-8 ASSPGQVEQF
TRBV7-8 ASSPLRGTGATEAF
TRBV7-6 ASMGGSLSGANVLT
TRBV10-1 ASSEGTGHTDTQY
TRBV7-9 ASSPGQGAFHEQF
TRBV6-6 ASAEGGLFGNTIY
TRBV4-1 ASSQAGRAYYNEQF
TRBV27 ASTHTGTYGYT
TRBV6-5 ASSSLVTDTQY
TRBV25-1 ASSPRQIYSPLH
TRBV6-5 ASSSGGPTDTQY
TRBV7-9 ASSTNQGIGSSYEQY
TRBV20-1 SAGQVDGYT
TRBV30 AWSGTSGKTSTDTQY
TRBV7-2 ASSFGLAGGFTDTQY
TRBV27 ASSFNRGPNEQF
TRBV15 ATSRGLSETGTYEQY
TRBV5-1 ASLDRDSVTDTQY
TRBV10-3 AIGGPGEKLF
TRBV4-2 ASSQGPGGYGYT
TRBV6-4 ASGNRGDTDTQY
TRBV4-1 ASSQRVLAGGPYNNEQF
TRBV19 ASSIVPPLASGPYNEQF
TRBV13 ASSLQGGYEQY
TRBV7-9 ASSPVGGPVSGNTIY
TRBV5-5 ASSLRGSGAKNIQY
TRBV5-4 ASSFKGDNYGYT
TRBV11-3 ASSPHSNIGELF
TRBV28 ASSLTGSGLRGEQY
TRBV14 ASSESGVWNTEAF
TRBV5-1 ASSLEAGGITDTQY
TRBV18 ASSPPSGYEQY
TRBV4-1 ASSQVGVGTDTQY
TRBV10-3 AIRPGLQYNSPLH
TRBV10-2 ASRGGGAGNTIY
TRBV19 ASSIARAFYNSPLH
TRBV5-6 ASSSHNYEAF
TRBV27 ASSLTSAEEQY
TRBV7-2 ASSLGQGTKTQY
TRBV20-1 SATLGDIQY
TRBV9 ASSPGGRAYEQY
TRBV10-3 AISESDPGTYNEQF
TRBV6-4 ASSVTSGGTDTQY
TRBV20-1 SVFTDTQY
TRBV6-5 ASSYSRGWDTQY
TRBV6-5 ASSYEYEQY
TRBV27 ASRGNPGTGNSPLH
TRBV12-5 ASAPMGRSLSYEQY
TRBV7-3 ASSQAPGGSYEQY
TRBV15 ATSTGMNTEAF
TRBV5-1 ASSFTGKSEQF
TRBV27 ASSFTGQGSSEQY
TRBV6-1 ASSEAQGGSYEQY
TRBV11-2 ASIPWGGYSGANVLT
TRBV11-2 ASSLDGGLGADTQY